The 13 T cell receptor beta chains below were found in one sample sequenced in a study of blood T cell repertoires in COVID-19. Some clones are missing from TCRdb's copy, which holds only in-frame ones; the method was immunoSEQ multiplex PCR. The sample comprises about 220,000 clones, approximately 88% of which are singletons, and 2.6% rests with the top ten. Sequenced input: PBMCs or T cells enriched from blood (not recorded which). These receptors were collected from a woman aged 30 to 39 with acute COVID-19.

This clone was detected a few times. The V call is TRBV7-8, the J call TRBJ1-5; the D is unclear. Trimming took off 5 bases at V and 5 bases at J, with 22 bases between the two ends. Germline V lookup: CDR1 SGHVS, CDR2 FQNEAQ. The CDR3 length is 17 residues. Here the CDR3 DNA reads TGTGCCAGCAGCACCACGTGGGCCACGCGGGTCGATCAGCCCCAGCATTTT. This translates into CASSTTWATRVDQPQHF. Complete variable domain (other parts from reference TRBV7-8 and TRBJ1-5): GAGVSQSPRYKVAKRGQDVALRCDPISGHVSLFWYQQALGQGPEFLTYFQNEAQLDKSGLPSDRFFAERPEGSVSTLKIQRTQQEDSAVYLCASSTTWATRVDQPQHFGDGTRLSIL.

The chain carries TRBV12-3 or TRBV12-4 and TRBJ1-1, with D maybe TRBD1 (5 bases). The CDR3 has 13 residues. Trimming pared 6 bases from V and 8 bases from J, leaving 16 bases between. CDR3 nucleotide sequence: TGTGCCAGCAGCTACACCCCGCAGGGAGAAGCTTTCTTT. This sequence encodes CASSYTPQGEAFF.

The chain recombines TRBV18 with TRBJ1-2; D not resolved. There are 14 residues in the CDR3. V lost 6 bases to trimming and J lost 7 bases, with 18 bases between them. Looked up from germline, CDR1 is KGHSH and CDR2 is LQKENI. CDR3 amino acids: CASSPKEGSGGYTF. In DNA, the CDR3 is TGTGCCAGCTCCCCGAAGGAGGGCTCGGGTGGCTACACCTTC.

The chain combines TRBV5-5 with TRBJ2-2; the D gene is possibly TRBD1 (5 bases). Germline V gene lookup returns CDR1 SGHKS and CDR2 YYEKEE (reference sequence). There are 14 residues in the CDR3. V dropped 0 bases and J dropped 6 bases, with 9 bases sitting between them. CDR3 loop: CASSLEGFSGELFF. CDR3 coding DNA: TGTGCCAGCAGCTTGGAGGGGTTCTCCGGGGAGCTGTTTTTT. The full variable domain, rest sourced from reference TRBV5-5 and TRBJ2-2, is DAGVTQSPTHLIKTRGQQVTLRCSPISGHKSVSWYQQVLGQGPQFIFQYYEKEERGRGNFPDRFSARQFPNYSSELNVNALLLGDSALYLCASSLEGFSGELFFGEGSRLTVL.

The V and J genes are TRBV2 and TRBJ1-1, with D unresolved. V lost 5 bases and J 10 bases, leaving 17 bases between the germline ends. This CDR3 spans 13 amino acids. From germline, CDR1 is SNHLY and CDR2 FYNNEI. The CDR3 nucleotides are TGTGCCAGCAGTATTTTAGTCACCCGCCCAGCTTTCTTT. Protein: CASSILVTRPAFF.

The chain carries TRBV5-6 and TRBJ1-4; TRBD1 might be the D (5 bases). Germline-derived CDR1 and CDR2 are SGHDT and YYEEEE. The CDR3 is made up of 17 amino acids. Deletions cut 4 bases from V and 3 bases from J, with 19 bases between. This chain's CDR3 is CASSPLGAFSSNEKLFF. The CDR3 DNA follows: TGTGCCAGCAGCCCTCTTGGGGCTTTCTCTTCTAATGAAAAACTGTTTTTT.

This chain uses TRBV5-4 with TRBJ2-7, with 8 bases fitting TRBD2. Germline loops: CDR1 SGHNT, CDR2 YYREEE (reference sequence). The CDR3 contains 13 residues. Germline trimming cut 2 bases from V and 6 bases from J; bases unmatched to any gene: 4. The CDR3 loop reads CASSFSGEGEQYF. Written as DNA, the CDR3 is TGTGCCAGCAGCTTTAGCGGGGAGGGCGAGCAGTACTTC.

The J gene is TRBJ1-5, the V gene TRBV5-1; D possibly corresponds to TRBD1 (5 bases). Trimming pared 0 bases from V and 6 bases from J, leaving 7 bases between. CDR1 SGHRS and CDR2 YFSETQ come from the germline V gene. CDR3 length equals 13 residues. CDR3 sequence reads: CASSLGGSQPQHF. As DNA, the CDR3 is TGCGCCAGCAGCTTGGGGGGCAGTCAGCCCCAGCATTTT. Drawing the rest from reference TRBV5-1 and TRBJ1-5, the complete variable domain is KAGVTQTPRYLIKTRGQQVTLSCSPISGHRSVSWYQQTPGQGLQFLFEYFSETQRNKGNFPGRFSGRQFSNSRSEMNVSTLELGDSALYLCASSLGGSQPQHFGDGTRLSIL.

The genes are TRBV19 and TRBJ1-1; TRBD1 is a possible D gene (6 bases). Looked up from germline, CDR1 is LNHDA and CDR2 is SQIVND (reference sequence). Between the trimmed V and J ends, which lost 5 bases and 7 bases, there was a span of 17 bases. The CDR3 is 14 amino acids. The CDR3 here is CASSLRTAGGEAFF. CDR3 in DNA: TGTGCCAGTAGTCTCCGGACAGCCGGTGGTGAAGCTTTCTTT.

The rearrangement uses TRBV7-9 and TRBJ1-4; 7 nucleotides line up with TRBD1. V trimming: 6 bases; J trimming: 8 bases; junction bases outside the gene matches: 9. The germline V gene has CDR1 SEHNR and CDR2 FQNEAQ (reference sequence). There are 14 residues in the CDR3. CDR3 residues: CASRIGGGREKLFF. The CDR3 region has the DNA TGTGCCAGCAGGATAGGAGGGGGCAGAGAAAAACTGTTTTTT.

The gene calls are TRBV5-4 and TRBJ2-3; 8 nucleotides match TRBD1. CDR3 length equals 16 residues. Germline CDR1 is SGHNT and CDR2 is YYREEE (reference sequence). J lost 4 bases, V lost 4 bases, and 11 bases had no gene match. CDR3 sequence reads: CASSPQTGEGADTQYF. CDR3 coding DNA: TGTGCCAGCAGCCCGCAGACAGGGGAAGGGGCAGATACGCAGTATTTT.

This chain connects TRBV19 to TRBJ2-7, with TRBD1 matching 7 bases. Germline V gene lookup returns CDR1 LNHDA and CDR2 SQIVND (reference sequence). The CDR3 length is 15 residues. Trimming cost V 1 base and J 0 bases; bases outside gene matches: 3. The CDR3 sequence: CASSIGAGGSYEQYF. The CDR3 DNA follows: TGTGCCAGTAGTATAGGTGCAGGGGGCTCCTACGAGCAGTACTTC.

The chain has TRBV7-6 and TRBJ1-2; TRBD1 might be the D (6 bases). The CDR3 loop spans 13 amino acids. V lost 4 bases to trimming and J lost 8 bases, with 14 bases between them. Germline assignment: CDR1 SGHVS and CDR2 FNYEAQ. CDR3 DNA: TGTGCCAGCAGCTCCGACCCGGGGGGCGGCTACACCTTC. Residues: CASSSDPGGGYTF.